These 29 T cell receptor beta chains were all obtained from the same sample, sequenced in a study of T cell changes during pregnancy in multiple sclerosis. Profiled with immunoSEQ multiplex PCR; TCRdb holds only in-frame clones, not every one. The sample records about 92,000 clones, approximately 92% being singletons. The material sequenced was peripheral blood, taken in the first trimester of pregnancy. These receptors were obtained from a female donor with multiple sclerosis, enrolled in a pregnancy study.

The DNA for the CDR3 is TGTGCCAGCAGTTTATCGAGCTCAAGCTCCTACAATGAGCAGTTCTTC. This gives the protein CASSLSSSSSYNEQFF. The chain carries TRBV27 and TRBJ2-1; D call uncertain. The CDR3 totals 16 residues. V dropped 0 bases and J dropped 0 bases, with 9 bases sitting between them. Germline CDR1 and CDR2: MNHEY and SMNVEV (reference sequence).

The chain links TRBV27 to TRBJ2-1; 8 bases map to TRBD2. V trimming: 4 bases; J trimming: 6 bases; junction bases outside the gene matches: 5. The CDR3 extends over 14 amino acids. Germline V CDR1 and CDR2: MNHEY, SMNVEV (reference sequence). The CDR3 bases are TGTGCCAGCAGTTATACGGGAGGGGCCAATGAGCAGTTCTTC. This sequence encodes CASSYTGGANEQFF.

This clone was detected only once. The V gene is TRBV5-1, the J gene TRBJ2-1; 9 bases align to TRBD1. Germline trimming cut 3 bases from V and 8 bases from J; bases unmatched to any gene: 12. The CDR3 is 16 amino acids. Germline V gives CDR1 SGHRS, CDR2 YFSETQ. The CDR3 DNA reads as TGCGCCAGCAGCTCGAGATGGGACAGGGCGTACGATGAGCAGTTCTTC. It codes for CASSSRWDRAYDEQFF.

The chain recombines TRBV28 with TRBJ1-5, with TRBD1 matching 9 bases. This CDR3 comprises 14 residues. The V gene's germline CDR1 is MDHEN and CDR2 SYDVKM. V lost 7 bases and J lost 7; bases outside the gene matches: 8. CDR3 sequence: CASKDRGERQPQHF. CDR3 nucleotide sequence: TGTGCCAGCAAAGACAGGGGGGAAAGGCAGCCCCAGCATTTT.

The chain combines TRBV7-2 with TRBJ1-1; D uncertain. From germline, CDR1 is SGHTA and CDR2 FQGNSA. V was shortened by 4 bases and J by 5 bases, with 8 bases between the two germline ends. The CDR3 is made up of 12 amino acids. The CDR3, as DNA: TGTGCCAGCAGCTCCTCTCCTACTGAAGCTTTCTTT. Amino acid sequence: CASSSSPTEAFF.

This clone was seen just once. The gene calls are TRBV18 and TRBJ1-2; 9 positions match TRBD1. The germline gives CDR1 KGHSH, CDR2 LQKENI. V trimming: 4 bases; J trimming: 8 bases; junction bases outside the gene matches: 11. The CDR3 sequence is 15 residues long. Here the CDR3 reads CASSQTRDRVRGYTF. In nucleotides, the CDR3 is TGTGCCAGCTCACAGACCCGGGACAGGGTTCGGGGCTACACCTTC.

The V call is TRBV28, the J call TRBJ2-3; D is possibly TRBD2 (6 bases). The germline V gene has CDR1 MDHEN and CDR2 SYDVKM. This CDR3 is 16 amino acids long. The V and J ends lost 2 bases and 2 bases respectively, with 14 bases between them. CDR3 coding DNA: TGTGCCAGCAGTTTAAGGACGGGAGCCCTCACAGATACGCAGTATTTT. It is translated as CASSLRTGALTDTQYF.

To note about this clone: It is unclear where the CDR3 begins or ends on the DNA, so no DNA is shown, and the CDR3 is as TCRdb lists it. This rearrangement joins TRBV12-1 to TRBJ2-3; the tabulated D call, TRBD1, remains unverified against the DNA. TRBV12-1 constitutes a pseudogene. The CDR3 is 17 residues long, counting both termini. The CDR3 here is CARNCREVGQGADTQYF.

The chain employs TRBV6-7 and TRBJ1-4; D perhaps matches TRBD1 (5 bases). TRBV6-7 falls under the ORF class, with uncertain function. The CDR3 spans 13 residues. V lost 8 bases and J lost 8, with 15 bases in between. Written as DNA, the CDR3 is TGTGCCAGCGATGTCAGGGTTCGGGAAAAACTGTTTTTT. Protein product: CASDVRVREKLFF.

The J gene is TRBJ1-2, the V gene TRBV28; 7 nucleotides agree with TRBD1. CDR1 is MDHEN and CDR2 is SYDVKM in the germline V gene. This CDR3 spans 13 amino acids. Trimming took 3 bases from V and 5 from J; bases not matched to a gene: 3. The CDR3 region is CASSLGQHYGYTF. CDR3 nucleotides: TGTGCCAGCAGTTTGGGACAGCATTATGGCTACACCTTC.

This chain links TRBV10-3 with TRBJ2-7; D perhaps matches TRBD1 (8 bases). This CDR3 is 13 amino acids long. V lost 10 bases and J 4 bases, leaving 17 bases between the germline ends. Germline assignment: CDR1 ENHRY and CDR2 SYGVKD. CDR3 DNA: TGTGCCACCCAAACAGGGGGGGATTACGAGCAGTACTTC. Translating gives CATQTGGDYEQYF.

This clone was detected only once. The gene calls are TRBV28 and TRBJ2-5; possibly TRBD2 for D (5 bases). Germline V lookup: CDR1 MDHEN, CDR2 SYDVKM. The CDR3 is made up of 11 amino acids. Between the trimmed V and J ends, which lost 4 bases and 7 bases, there was a span of 7 bases. The DNA for the CDR3 is TGTGCCAGCAGTTCCCGGGGGACCCAGTACTTC. It translates to CASSSRGTQYF.

This chain uses TRBV6-5 with TRBJ2-7; D may be TRBD1 (5 bases). Trimming cost V 2 bases and J 2 bases, with 13 bases left between them. Germline V lookup: CDR1 MNHEY, CDR2 SVGAGI. This CDR3 is 15 amino acids long. The CDR3 DNA reads as TGTGCCAGCAGTTACGGTATAGGGGCCACCTACGAGCAGTACTTC. Amino acids: CASSYGIGATYEQYF.

The rearrangement uses TRBV28 and TRBJ1-4; 10 bases map to TRBD1. The junction had 6 bases not matched to a gene; V was cut back by 10 bases and J by 7 bases. Germline assignment: CDR1 MDHEN and CDR2 SYDVKM. This CDR3 region has 13 residues. The chain's CDR3 is CATTTGGSEKLFF. In nucleotides, the CDR3 is TGTGCCACCACGACAGGGGGCTCTGAAAAACTGTTTTTT.

A single count supports this clone. The CDR3 loop reads CASSSTGSNEQYF. Here the CDR3 DNA reads TGTGCCAGCAGCTCAACGGGATCCAACGAGCAGTACTTC. V is TRBV5-4 and J is TRBJ2-7; the D gene is possibly TRBD2 (5 bases). Deletions cut 3 bases from V and 5 bases from J, with 12 bases between. Per germline, CDR1 SGHNT and CDR2 YYREEE (reference sequence). The CDR3 has 13 amino acids.

The sample holds one count of this clone. The chain employs TRBV18 and TRBJ2-1; 8 bases line up with TRBD2. The CDR3 has 16 amino acids. The germline CDR1 and CDR2 sequences are KGHSH and LQKENI. Unmatched junction bases numbered 11, after V lost 2 bases and J lost 8 bases. In nucleotides, the CDR3 is TGTGCCAGCTCACCATACGGACTAGCCGTCCTGGATGAGCAGTTCTTC. Encoded protein: CASSPYGLAVLDEQFF.

The sample holds one count of this clone. V gene TRBV28 combines with J gene TRBJ2-2; 8 bases align to TRBD2. The CDR3 sequence is 14 residues long. CDR1 is MDHEN, CDR2 SYDVKM, per germline. J gave up 8 bases and V 6 bases, and 8 bases lay outside the gene matches. The CDR3 nucleotides read TGTGCCAGCAGAGCCCCGGGGGGGACAGGGGAGCTGTTTTTT. It translates to CASRAPGGTGELFF.

The CDR3, as DNA: TGTGCCTGGAGTGGAGGACTAGTCGGAGGGCAGTTCTTC. This sequence encodes CAWSGGLVGGQFF. This chain uses TRBV30 with TRBJ2-1; 7 bases line up with TRBD2. V was pared by 1 base and J by 12 bases, with 9 bases of the junction left unmatched. This CDR3 contains 13 residues. CDR1 is GTSNPN, CDR2 SVGIG, per germline (reference sequence).

The chain uses TRBV5-6 and TRBJ1-2, with a possible D match to TRBD1 (6 bases). The germline V gene encodes CDR1 SGHDT and CDR2 YYEEEE. CDR3 length: 14 amino acids. The germline V and J ends were trimmed by 7 bases and 3 bases, with 16 bases remaining between them. DNA for the CDR3: TGTGCCAGCCACACAGGGCCTCCTTACTATGGCTACACCTTC. Amino acid sequence: CASHTGPPYYGYTF.

The rearrangement uses TRBV2 and TRBJ1-3; TRBD1 aligns across 9 bases. Germline-derived CDR1 and CDR2 are SNHLY and FYNNEI. CDR3 length equals 14 residues. V lost 5 bases to trimming and J lost 7 bases; unmatched junction nucleotides: 6. CDR3 in DNA: TGTGCCAGCAGTACATTCGGACAGGGGAACACCATATATTTT. It codes for CASSTFGQGNTIYF. The whole variable domain, remainder taken from reference TRBV2 and TRBJ1-3, is EPEVTQTPSHQVTQMGQEVILRCVPISNHLYFYWYRQILGQKVEFLVSFYNNEISEKSEIFDDQFSVERPDGSNFTLKIRSTKLEDSAMYFCASSTFGQGNTIYFGEGSWLTVV.

This rearrangement joins TRBV6-6 to TRBJ1-1, with D perhaps TRBD1 (5 bases). V was clipped by 6 bases and J by 6 bases, with 17 bases between them. This CDR3 spans 14 amino acids. Germline loops: CDR1 MNHNY, CDR2 SVGAGI (reference sequence). For the CDR3, the DNA is TGTGCCAGCAGCTTAGCAGGGAGGGCGTCTGAAGCTTTCTTT. Translated: CASSLAGRASEAFF.

This clone was counted only a few times. V usage is TRBV5-6 and J usage is TRBJ2-6; 9 nucleotides line up with TRBD2. The germline V gene encodes CDR1 SGHDT and CDR2 YYEEEE. The CDR3 has 19 residues. Trimming removed 3 bases from V and 0 bases from J; junction bases left unmatched: 10. The CDR3 reads CASSSYRTSAPSGANVLTF. In nucleotides, the CDR3 is TGTGCCAGCAGCTCTTATCGGACTAGCGCCCCCTCTGGGGCCAACGTCCTGACTTTC.

This clone was found once. V gene TRBV28 combines with J gene TRBJ1-5; D not certain. Trimming took off 3 bases at V and 0 bases at J, with 6 bases between the two ends. CDR1 is MDHEN and CDR2 is SYDVKM in the germline V gene. This CDR3 contains 14 residues. The CDR3 nucleotides read TGTGCCAGCAGTTTGTTACTTAGCAATCAGCCCCAGCATTTT. It translates to CASSLLLSNQPQHF.

This chain links TRBV5-1 with TRBJ2-1; 7 bases are a match to TRBD2. After removal of 4 bases from V and 7 bases from J, the junction contained 5 bases not matched to a gene. The germline V gene encodes CDR1 SGHRS and CDR2 YFSETQ. This CDR3 is 13 amino acids long. The CDR3 sequence is CASSPGGLNEQFF. The CDR3, as DNA: TGCGCCAGCAGCCCCGGGGGGTTGAATGAGCAGTTCTTC.

The genes are TRBV5-1 and TRBJ2-1; a possible D gene is TRBD1 (5 bases). The germline gives CDR1 SGHRS, CDR2 YFSETQ. The CDR3 is made up of 15 amino acids. The V end lost 5 bases, the J end lost 0 bases, and 12 bases lay between the germline ends. DNA of the CDR3: TGCGCCAGCAGTTTACAGGTCCACTCCTACAATGAGCAGTTCTTC. Its protein product is CASSLQVHSYNEQFF. Combining the CDR3 with reference TRBV5-1 and TRBJ2-1 gives the whole variable domain KAGVTQTPRYLIKTRGQQVTLSCSPISGHRSVSWYQQTPGQGLQFLFEYFSETQRNKGNFPGRFSGRQFSNSRSEMNVSTLELGDSALYLCASSLQVHSYNEQFFGPGTRLTVL.

The V call is TRBV5-1, the J call TRBJ2-1; TRBD2 agrees at 14 bases. Trimming cost V 2 bases and J 8 bases; bases outside gene matches: 9. The CDR3 is 17 amino acids. Germline lookup yields CDR1 SGHRS and CDR2 YFSETQ. The CDR3 nucleotides read TGCGCCAGCAGCTTCAGTGCGGGACTAGCGGGAGTGTATGAGCAGTTCTTC. It encodes CASSFSAGLAGVYEQFF.

The rearrangement joins TRBV5-4 to TRBJ2-3; 8 bases align to TRBD2. With V trimmed by 7 bases and J by 2 bases, 9 bases remained unmatched. The CDR3 length is 15 residues. Germline V gene lookup returns CDR1 SGHNT and CDR2 YYREEE (reference sequence). CDR3 in amino acids: CASQQAGGDTDTQYF. CDR3 nucleotide sequence: TGTGCCAGCCAACAAGCCGGGGGGGACACAGATACGCAGTATTTT.

This sequence joins TRBV4-3 and TRBJ1-5, with 7 bases identical to TRBD1. Trimming cost V 0 bases and J 6 bases; bases outside gene matches: 5. The V gene's germline CDR1 is LGHNA and CDR2 YSLEER. CDR3 size: 15 residues. The DNA of the CDR3 is TGCGCCAGCAGCCAAGAGGTGGCAGGGGGTCAGCCCCAGCATTTT. Translating it yields CASSQEVAGGQPQHF.

The count of this clone is one. The gene calls are TRBV5-6 and TRBJ1-1; TRBD1 agrees at 7 bases. V trimming: 4 bases; J trimming: 1 base; junction bases outside the gene matches: 13. The germline V gene encodes CDR1 SGHDT and CDR2 YYEEEE. The CDR3 spans 17 residues. For the CDR3, the DNA is TGTGCCAGCAGCCTCCTACAGGGGAGAGAGACGAACACTGAAGCTTTCTTT. Protein product: CASSLLQGRETNTEAFF.